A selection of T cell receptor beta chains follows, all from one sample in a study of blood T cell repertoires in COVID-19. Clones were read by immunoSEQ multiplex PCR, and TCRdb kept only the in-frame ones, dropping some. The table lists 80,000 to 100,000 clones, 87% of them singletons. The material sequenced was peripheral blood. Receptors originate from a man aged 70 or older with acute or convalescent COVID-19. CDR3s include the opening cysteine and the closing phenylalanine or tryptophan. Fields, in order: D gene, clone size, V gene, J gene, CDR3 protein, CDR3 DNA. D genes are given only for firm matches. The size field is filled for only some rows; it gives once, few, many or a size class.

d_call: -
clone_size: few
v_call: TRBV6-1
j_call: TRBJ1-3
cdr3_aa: CASSEFTAGLGLGNTIYF
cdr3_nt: TGTGCCAGCAGTGAATTCACGGCAGGGTTGGGGCTCGGAAACACCATATATTTT

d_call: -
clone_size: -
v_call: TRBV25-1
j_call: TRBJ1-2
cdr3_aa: CATKGGQPETNYGYTF
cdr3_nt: TGTGCCACGAAGGGGGGGCAACCTGAGACTAACTATGGCTACACCTTC

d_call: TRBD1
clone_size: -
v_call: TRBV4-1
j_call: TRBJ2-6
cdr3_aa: CASSQPRDREDSGANVLTF
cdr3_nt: TGCGCCAGCAGCCAACCCCGGGACAGGGAAGACTCTGGGGCCAACGTCCTGACTTTC

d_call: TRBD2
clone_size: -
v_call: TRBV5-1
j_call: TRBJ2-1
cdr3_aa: CASSLKLGGRLASYNEQFF
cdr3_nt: TGCGCCAGCAGCTTGAAACTTGGCGGGAGACTAGCATCCTACAATGAGCAGTTCTTC

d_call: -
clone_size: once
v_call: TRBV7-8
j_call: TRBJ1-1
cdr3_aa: CASSLDRVLGEAFF
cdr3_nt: TGTGCCAGCAGCTTAGACAGGGTCTTAGGCGAAGCTTTCTTT

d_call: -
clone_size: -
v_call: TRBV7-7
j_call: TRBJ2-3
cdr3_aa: CASSPSTIGTQYF
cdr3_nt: TGTGCTAGCAGTCCTTCAACTATAGGTACGCAGTATTTT

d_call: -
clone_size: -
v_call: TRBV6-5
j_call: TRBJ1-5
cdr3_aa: CASSYGAGGGQPQHF
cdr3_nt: TGTGCCAGCAGTTACGGTGCGGGGGGTGGGCAGCCCCAGCATTTT

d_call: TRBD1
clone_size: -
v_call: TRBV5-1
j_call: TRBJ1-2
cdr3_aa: CASSLWGTGDYGYTF
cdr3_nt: TGCGCCAGCAGCTTGTGGGGGACAGGGGACTATGGCTACACCTTC

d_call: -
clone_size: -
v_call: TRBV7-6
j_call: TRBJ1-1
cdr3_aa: CASSVGQNTEAFF
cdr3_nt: TGTGCCAGCAGCGTGGGACAGAACACTGAAGCTTTCTTT

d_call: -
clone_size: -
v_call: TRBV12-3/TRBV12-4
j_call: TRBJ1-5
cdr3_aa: CASSHGSNQPQHF
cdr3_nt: TGTGCCAGCAGTCACGGTAGCAATCAGCCCCAGCATTTT

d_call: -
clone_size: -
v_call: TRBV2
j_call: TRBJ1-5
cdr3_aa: CASSEELQPQHF
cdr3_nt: TGTGCCAGCAGTGAAGAGCTCCAGCCCCAGCATTTT

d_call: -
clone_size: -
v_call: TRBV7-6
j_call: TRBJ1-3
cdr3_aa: CASRSDSSGNTIYF
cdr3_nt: TGTGCCAGCAGGTCAGACAGCTCTGGAAACACCATATATTTT

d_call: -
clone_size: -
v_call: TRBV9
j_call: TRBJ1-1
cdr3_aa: CASSTIPETEAFF
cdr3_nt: TGTGCCAGCAGCACCATCCCGGAGACTGAAGCTTTCTTT

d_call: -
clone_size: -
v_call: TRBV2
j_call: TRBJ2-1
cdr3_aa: CASRSLRARDNEQFF
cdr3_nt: TGTGCCAGCAGGTCCCTACGGGCCAGGGACAATGAGCAGTTCTTC

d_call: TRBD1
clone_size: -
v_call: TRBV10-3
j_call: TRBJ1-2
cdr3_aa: CAISESKHGTRQGLGYTF
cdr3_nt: TGTGCCATCAGTGAGTCGAAACATGGGACCAGACAGGGATTAGGCTACACCTTC

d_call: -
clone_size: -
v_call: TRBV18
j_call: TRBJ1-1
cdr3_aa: CASSPPGLGSETLEAFF
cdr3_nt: TGTGCCAGCTCACCACCCGGTCTCGGCAGCGAAACCCTTGAGGCTTTCTTT

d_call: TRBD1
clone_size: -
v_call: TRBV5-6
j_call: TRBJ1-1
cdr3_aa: CASSFRQGWDTEAFF
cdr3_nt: TGTGCCAGCAGCTTTCGACAGGGTTGGGACACTGAAGCTTTCTTT

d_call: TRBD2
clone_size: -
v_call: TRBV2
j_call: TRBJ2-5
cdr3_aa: CASSDWGLVIFRETQYF
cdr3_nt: TGTGCCAGCAGTGACTGGGGACTAGTAATCTTCCGAGAGACCCAGTACTTC

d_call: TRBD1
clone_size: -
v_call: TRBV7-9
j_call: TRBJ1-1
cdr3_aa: CASREGAGTEAFF
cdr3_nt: TGTGCCAGCAGGGAGGGGGCCGGGACTGAAGCTTTCTTT

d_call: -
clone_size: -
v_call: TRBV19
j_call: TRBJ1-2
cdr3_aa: CASSPTGVGANYGYTF
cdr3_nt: TGTGCCAGTAGCCCGACGGGGGTGGGCGCTAACTATGGCTACACCTTC

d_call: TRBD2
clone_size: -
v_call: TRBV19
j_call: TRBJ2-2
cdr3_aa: CASSIFGLAGGLNTGELFF
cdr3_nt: TGTGCCAGTAGTATCTTCGGACTAGCGGGGGGACTAAACACCGGGGAGCTGTTTTTT

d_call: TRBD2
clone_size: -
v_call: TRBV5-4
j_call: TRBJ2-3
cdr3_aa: CASSPAGGLTDTQYF
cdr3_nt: TGTGCCAGCAGCCCAGCGGGGGGCCTCACAGATACGCAGTATTTT

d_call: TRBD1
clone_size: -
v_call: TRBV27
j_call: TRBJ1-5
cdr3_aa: CASSLRGDRGAYSNQPQHF
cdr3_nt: TGTGCCAGCAGTCTCAGAGGGGACAGGGGCGCGTATAGCAATCAGCCCCAGCATTTT

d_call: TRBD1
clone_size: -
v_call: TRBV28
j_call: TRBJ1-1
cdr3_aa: CASSLLGQGARDTEAFF
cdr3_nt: TGTGCCAGCAGTTTATTGGGGCAGGGGGCTAGGGACACTGAAGCTTTCTTT

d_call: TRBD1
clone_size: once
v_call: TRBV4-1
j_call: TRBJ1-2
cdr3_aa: CASSQDPARRGHGGGYTF
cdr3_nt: TGCGCCAGCAGCCAAGATCCCGCGCGGAGGGGGCACGGGGGAGGCTACACCTTC

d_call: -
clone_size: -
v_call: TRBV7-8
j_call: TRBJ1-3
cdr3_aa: CASSLRRFPSGNTIYF
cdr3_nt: TGTGCCAGCAGCTTAAGGAGGTTCCCCTCTGGAAACACCATATATTTT

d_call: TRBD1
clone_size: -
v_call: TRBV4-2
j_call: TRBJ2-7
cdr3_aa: CASSQDEGTGGYEQYF
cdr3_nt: TGTGCCAGCAGCCAAGATGAAGGGACAGGGGGCTACGAGCAGTACTTC

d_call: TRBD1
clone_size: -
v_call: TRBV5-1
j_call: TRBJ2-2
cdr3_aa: CASSLGQGASIITGELFF
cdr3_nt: TGCGCCAGCAGCTTGGGGCAGGGGGCTAGTATCATCACCGGGGAGCTGTTTTTT

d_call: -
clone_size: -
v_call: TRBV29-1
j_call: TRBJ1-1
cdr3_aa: CSVEDTAGTLGEAFF
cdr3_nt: TGCAGCGTTGAAGACACCGCCGGGACACTGGGTGAAGCTTTCTTT

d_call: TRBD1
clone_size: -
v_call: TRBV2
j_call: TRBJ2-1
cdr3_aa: CASSGQANNEQFF
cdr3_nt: TGTGCCAGCAGCGGACAGGCGAACAATGAGCAGTTCTTC

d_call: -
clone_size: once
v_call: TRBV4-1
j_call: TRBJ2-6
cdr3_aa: CASSQLTVSGANVLTF
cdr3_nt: TGCGCCAGCAGCCAACTGACAGTCTCTGGGGCCAACGTCCTGACTTTC

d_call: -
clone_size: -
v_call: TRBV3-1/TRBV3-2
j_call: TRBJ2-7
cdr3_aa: CASSQEAGHEQYF
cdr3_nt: TGTGCCAGCAGCCAAGAGGCAGGGCACGAGCAGTACTTC

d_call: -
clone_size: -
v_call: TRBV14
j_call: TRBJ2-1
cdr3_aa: CASAGGQRLYNEQFF
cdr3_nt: TGTGCCAGTGCCGGGGGGCAACGTCTGTACAATGAGCAGTTCTTC

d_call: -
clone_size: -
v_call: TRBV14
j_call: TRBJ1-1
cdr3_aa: CASSQLFGNTEAFF
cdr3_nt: TGTGCCAGCAGCCAATTATTCGGGAACACTGAAGCTTTCTTT

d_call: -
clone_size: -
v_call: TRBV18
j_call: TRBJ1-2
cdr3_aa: CASSLRNYGYTF
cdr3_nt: TGTGCCAGCTCACTACGGAACTATGGCTACACCTTC

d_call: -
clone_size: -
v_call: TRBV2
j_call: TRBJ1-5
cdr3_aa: CASSVDSTNQPQHF
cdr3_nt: TGTGCCAGCAGTGTGGACTCGACCAATCAGCCCCAGCATTTT

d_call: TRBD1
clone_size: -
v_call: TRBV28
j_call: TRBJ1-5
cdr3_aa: CASSTTGGRGQPQHF
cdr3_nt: TGTGCCAGCAGCACAACAGGGGGCCGAGGTCAGCCCCAGCATTTT

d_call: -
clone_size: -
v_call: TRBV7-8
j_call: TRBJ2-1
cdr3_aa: CASSSGLAESEQFF
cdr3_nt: TGTGCCAGCAGCTCTGGGTTGGCGGAGAGTGAGCAGTTCTTC

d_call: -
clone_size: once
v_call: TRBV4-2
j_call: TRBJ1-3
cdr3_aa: CASSQDRPISGNTIYF
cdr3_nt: TGTGCCAGCAGCCAAGACAGGCCGATCTCTGGAAACACCATATATTTT

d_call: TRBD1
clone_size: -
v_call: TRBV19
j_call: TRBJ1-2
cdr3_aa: CATGQGPGYGYTF
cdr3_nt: TGTGCCACAGGACAGGGCCCTGGATATGGCTACACCTTC

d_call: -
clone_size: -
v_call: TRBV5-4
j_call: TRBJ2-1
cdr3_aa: CASSLAGGSSYNEQFF
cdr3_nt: TGTGCCAGCAGCTTGGCCGGGGGATCTTCCTACAATGAGCAGTTCTTC

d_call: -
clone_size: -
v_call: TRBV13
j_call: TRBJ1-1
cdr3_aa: CASRHRPGRNTEAFF
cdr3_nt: TGTGCCAGCAGACACCGCCCGGGGAGGAACACTGAAGCTTTCTTT

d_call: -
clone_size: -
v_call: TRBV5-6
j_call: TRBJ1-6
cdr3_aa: CASSLTNSPLHF
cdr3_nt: TGTGCCAGCAGCTTGACAAATTCACCCCTCCACTTT

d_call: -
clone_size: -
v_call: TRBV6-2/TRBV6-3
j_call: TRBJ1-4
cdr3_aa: CASSFTSGATNEKLFF
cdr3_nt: TGTGCCAGCAGCTTTACTTCAGGCGCAACTAATGAAAAACTGTTTTTT

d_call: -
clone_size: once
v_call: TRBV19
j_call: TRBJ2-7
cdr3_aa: CASSTGFAYEQYF
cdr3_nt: TGTGCCAGTAGTACCGGTTTCGCCTACGAGCAGTACTTC

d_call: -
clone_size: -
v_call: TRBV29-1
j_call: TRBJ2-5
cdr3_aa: CSGGQTVQETQYF
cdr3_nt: TGCAGCGGCGGACAGACAGTCCAAGAGACCCAGTACTTC

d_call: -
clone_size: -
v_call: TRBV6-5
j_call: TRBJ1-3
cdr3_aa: CASRYGESGNTIYF
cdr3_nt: TGTGCCAGCCGGTACGGGGAGTCGGGAAACACCATATATTTT

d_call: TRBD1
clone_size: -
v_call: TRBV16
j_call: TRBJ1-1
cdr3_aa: CASSQTTGGWTEAFF
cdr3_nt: TGTGCCAGCAGCCAAACCACAGGGGGGTGGACTGAAGCTTTCTTT

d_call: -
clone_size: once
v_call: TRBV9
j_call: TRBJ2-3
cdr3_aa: CASSPRTGQITDTQYF
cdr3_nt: TGTGCCAGCAGCCCCCGCACGGGACAAATCACAGATACGCAGTATTTT

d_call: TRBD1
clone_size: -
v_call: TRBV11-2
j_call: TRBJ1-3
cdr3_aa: CASSSGGRVSGYTIYF
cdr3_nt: TGTGCCAGCAGCTCAGGGGGCCGGGTGTCAGGCTACACCATATATTTT

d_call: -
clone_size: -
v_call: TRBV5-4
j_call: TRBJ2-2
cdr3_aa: CASSSDRGELFF
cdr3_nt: TGTGCCAGCAGCTCAGACAGGGGGGAGCTGTTTTTT

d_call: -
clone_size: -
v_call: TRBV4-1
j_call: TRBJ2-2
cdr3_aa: CASSQEGQSTGELFF
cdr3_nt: TGCGCCAGCAGCCAAGAAGGACAGAGCACCGGGGAGCTGTTTTTT

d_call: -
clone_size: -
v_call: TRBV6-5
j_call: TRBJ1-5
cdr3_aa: CASRRDRSSNQPQHF
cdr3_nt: TGTGCCAGCAGAAGAGACAGGTCTTCTAATCAGCCCCAGCATTTT

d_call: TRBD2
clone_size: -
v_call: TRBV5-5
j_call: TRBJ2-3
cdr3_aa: CASSFHSGGEPDTQYF
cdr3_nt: TGTGCCAGCAGCTTCCATAGCGGGGGGGAGCCAGATACGCAGTATTTT

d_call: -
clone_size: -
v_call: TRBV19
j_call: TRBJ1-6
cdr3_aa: CASSITVQSNSPLHF
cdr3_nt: TGTGCCAGTAGTATAACGGTTCAATCAAATTCACCCCTCCACTTT

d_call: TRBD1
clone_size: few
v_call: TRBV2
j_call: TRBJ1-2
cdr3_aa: CASIPTKAGGASYTF
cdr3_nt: TGTGCCAGCATCCCGACGAAGGCAGGGGGCGCGAGCTACACCTTC

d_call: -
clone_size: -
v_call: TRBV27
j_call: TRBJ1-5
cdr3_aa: CASSFLGGDQPQHF
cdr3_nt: TGTGCCAGCAGTTTTCTTGGGGGGGATCAGCCCCAGCATTTT

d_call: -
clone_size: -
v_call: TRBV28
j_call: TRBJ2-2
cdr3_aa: CASSPPRLGSPGELFF
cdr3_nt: TGTGCCAGCAGCCCTCCGAGACTAGGGTCCCCCGGGGAGCTGTTTTTT

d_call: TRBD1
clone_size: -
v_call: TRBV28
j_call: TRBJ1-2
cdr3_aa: CASSFLDRGHGYTF
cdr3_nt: TGTGCCAGCAGTTTCCTAGACAGGGGGCATGGCTACACCTTC